Presented here are 3 T cell receptor beta chains from one specimen sequenced in a study of blood T cell repertoires in COVID-19. Some clones are missing from TCRdb's copy, which holds only in-frame ones; the method was immunoSEQ multiplex PCR. This table has roughly 110,000 clones, over 65% appearing once. Sequenced: peripheral blood. The receptors derive from an elderly man with COVID-19, enrolled during active disease.

This rearrangement joins TRBV4-3 to TRBJ2-1; TRBD2 aligns across 7 bases. The J segment lost 7 bases and the V segment lost 0 bases, leaving 3 bases of the junction unmatched. Germline values: CDR1 LGHNA, CDR2 YSLEER. The CDR3 has 14 amino acids. The chain's CDR3 is CASSQDWRENEQFF. CDR3 sequence (DNA): TGCGCCAGCAGCCAAGACTGGCGGGAGAATGAGCAGTTCTTC.

The chain has TRBV28 and TRBJ2-1, with D tentatively TRBD2 (6 bases). CDR1 and CDR2 (germline): MDHEN, SYDVKM. The germline V and J ends were trimmed by 6 bases and 4 bases, with 7 bases remaining between them. The CDR3 has 12 amino acids. CDR3 amino acids: CASRGLYNEQFF. In DNA form, the CDR3 reads TGTGCCAGCAGGGGACTGTACAATGAGCAGTTCTTC.

The chain carries TRBV29-1 and TRBJ2-5, with 9 bases aligning to TRBD1. CDR1 is SQVTM and CDR2 is ANQGSEA in the germline V gene. The length of the CDR3 is 15 residues. With 7 bases clipped from V and 2 bases from J, the junction kept 11 bases outside the gene matches. The CDR3 sequence is CSASAGTGLQETQYF. The CDR3 bases are TGCAGCGCTTCCGCCGGGACAGGGTTACAAGAGACCCAGTACTTC.